This T cell receptor (beta chain) was found in a study of blood T cell repertoires in COVID-19. V shed 0 bases and J shed 1 base, with 10 bases lying between them. The CDR3 consists of 15 residues. Germline CDR1 is SGHDT and CDR2 is YYEEEE. Libraries were prepared by immunoSEQ multiplex PCR; TCRdb keeps only in-frame clonotypes and omits some of them. The profile shows over 300,000 clones, around 89% of them singletons. Sequenced: peripheral blood. The receptor was isolated from a man younger than 30 with active or convalescent COVID-19. The chain is built from TRBV5-6 and TRBJ1-2; the D is unclear. CDR3 sequence: CASSLAETFNYGYTF. DNA for the CDR3: TGTGCCAGCAGCTTGGCCGAGACATTTAACTATGGCTACACCTTC.